The present entry profiles one T cell receptor beta chain with its context. This record comes from a study of blood T cell repertoires in COVID-19. The repertoire was sequenced with immunoSEQ multiplex PCR; TCRdb's copy has only in-frame clones and lacks some. The data hold hundreds of thousands of clones, with more than 80% observed a single time. V lost 4 bases, J lost 2 bases, and 6 bases stayed unmatched. Germline values: CDR1 MDHEN, CDR2 SYDVKM. The CDR3 is 15 amino acids. The V gene is TRBV28, the J gene TRBJ2-5; 8 bases align to TRBD1. The source material was PBMCs or T cells enriched from blood (not recorded which). The TCR sequence derives from a man younger than 40 who had recovered from COVID-19. The CDR3: CASSWTGSTQETQYF. The CDR3 coding sequence is TGTGCCAGCAGTTGGACAGGGAGCACGCAAGAGACCCAGTACTTC.